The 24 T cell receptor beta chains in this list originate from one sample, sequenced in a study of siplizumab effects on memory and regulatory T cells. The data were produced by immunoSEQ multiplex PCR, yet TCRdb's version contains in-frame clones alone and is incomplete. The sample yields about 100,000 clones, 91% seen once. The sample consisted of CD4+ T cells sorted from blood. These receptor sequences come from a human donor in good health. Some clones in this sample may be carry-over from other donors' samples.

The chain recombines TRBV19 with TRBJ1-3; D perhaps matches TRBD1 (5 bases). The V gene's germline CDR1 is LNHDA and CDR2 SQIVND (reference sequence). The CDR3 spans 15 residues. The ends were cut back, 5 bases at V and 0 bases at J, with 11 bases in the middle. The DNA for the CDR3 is TGTGCCAGTAGTCCCTACAGGACCTCTGGAAACACCATATATTTT. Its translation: CASSPYRTSGNTIYF.

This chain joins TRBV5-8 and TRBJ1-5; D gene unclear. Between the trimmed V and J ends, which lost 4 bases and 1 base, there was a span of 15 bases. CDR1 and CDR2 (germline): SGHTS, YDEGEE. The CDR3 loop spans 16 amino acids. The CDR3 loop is CASSPQRAGSNQPQHF. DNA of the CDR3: TGTGCCAGCAGCCCACAGAGGGCGGGGAGCAATCAGCCCCAGCATTTT.

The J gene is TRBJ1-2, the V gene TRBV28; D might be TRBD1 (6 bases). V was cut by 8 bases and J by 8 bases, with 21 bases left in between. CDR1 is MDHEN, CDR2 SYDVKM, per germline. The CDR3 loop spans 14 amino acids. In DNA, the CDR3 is TGTGCCAGCGAACCCTTTGACAGGACTAAAGGCTACACCTTC. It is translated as CASEPFDRTKGYTF.

DNA of the CDR3: TGCGCCAGCAGCCATGGACACCAGTACCAAGAGACCCAGTACTTC. Its translation: CASSHGHQYQETQYF. The chain couples TRBV4-1 to TRBJ2-5; maybe TRBD1 (5 bases). The germline gives CDR1 MGHRA, CDR2 YSYEKL. V gave up 3 bases and J gave up 0 bases, with 11 bases separating them. CDR3 length: 15 amino acids.

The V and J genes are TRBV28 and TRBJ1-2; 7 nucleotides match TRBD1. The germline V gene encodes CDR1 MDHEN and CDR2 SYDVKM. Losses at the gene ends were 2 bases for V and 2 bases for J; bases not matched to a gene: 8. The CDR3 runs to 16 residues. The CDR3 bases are TGTGCCAGCAGTTTAGAGGGGGCTGGCCTAAACTATGGCTACACCTTC. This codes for CASSLEGAGLNYGYTF.

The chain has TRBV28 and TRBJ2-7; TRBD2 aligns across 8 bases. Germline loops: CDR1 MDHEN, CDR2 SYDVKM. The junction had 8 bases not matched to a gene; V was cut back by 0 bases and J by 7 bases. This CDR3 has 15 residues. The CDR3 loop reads CASSLWAGGKGEQYF. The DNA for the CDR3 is TGTGCCAGCAGTTTATGGGCGGGGGGCAAAGGGGAGCAGTACTTC.

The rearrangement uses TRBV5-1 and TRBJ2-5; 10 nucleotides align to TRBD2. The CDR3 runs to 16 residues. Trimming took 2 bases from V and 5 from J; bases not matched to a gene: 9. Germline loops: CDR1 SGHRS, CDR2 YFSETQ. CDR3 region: CASSFASGSMLETQYF. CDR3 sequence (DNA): TGCGCCAGCAGCTTCGCTAGCGGGAGTATGTTGGAGACCCAGTACTTC.

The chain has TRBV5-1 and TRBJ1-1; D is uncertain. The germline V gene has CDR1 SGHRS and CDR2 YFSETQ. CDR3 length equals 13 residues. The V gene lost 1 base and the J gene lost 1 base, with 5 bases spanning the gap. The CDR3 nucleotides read TGCGCCAGCAGCTTGAGCCAGAACACTGAAGCTTTCTTT. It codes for CASSLSQNTEAFF.

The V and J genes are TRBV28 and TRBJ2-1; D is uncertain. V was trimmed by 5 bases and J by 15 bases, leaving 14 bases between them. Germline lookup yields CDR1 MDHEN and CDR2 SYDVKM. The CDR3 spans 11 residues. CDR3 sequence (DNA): TGTGCCAGCAGTCTGGCCCGAGGCCTGTTCTTC. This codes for CASSLARGLFF.

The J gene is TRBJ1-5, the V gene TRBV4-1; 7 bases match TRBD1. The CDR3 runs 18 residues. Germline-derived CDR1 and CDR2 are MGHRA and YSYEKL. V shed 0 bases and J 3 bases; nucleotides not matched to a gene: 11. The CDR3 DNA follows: TGCGCCAGCAGCCAAGACCCTAGACAGGGAGCGGACAATCAGCCCCAGCATTTT. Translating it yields CASSQDPRQGADNQPQHF.

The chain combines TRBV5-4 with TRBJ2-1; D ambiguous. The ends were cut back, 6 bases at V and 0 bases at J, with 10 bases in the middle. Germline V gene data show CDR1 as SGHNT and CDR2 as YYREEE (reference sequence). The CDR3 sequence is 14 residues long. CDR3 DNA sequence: TGTGCCAGCAAATTGAAGGGCTCCTACAATGAGCAGTTCTTC. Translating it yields CASKLKGSYNEQFF.

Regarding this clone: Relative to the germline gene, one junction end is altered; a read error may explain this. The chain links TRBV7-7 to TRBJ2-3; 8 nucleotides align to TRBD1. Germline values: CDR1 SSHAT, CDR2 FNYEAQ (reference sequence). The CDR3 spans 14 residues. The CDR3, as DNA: TGTGCTAGCAGTCAGGGGGCTGGGACAGATACGCAGTATTTT. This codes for CASSQGAGTDTQYF.

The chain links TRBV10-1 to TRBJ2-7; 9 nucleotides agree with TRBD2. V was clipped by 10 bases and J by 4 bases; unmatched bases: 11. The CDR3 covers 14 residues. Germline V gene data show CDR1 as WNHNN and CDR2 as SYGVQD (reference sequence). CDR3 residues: CAKPLGLAKYEQYF. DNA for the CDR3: TGCGCCAAACCTCTGGGACTAGCCAAGTACGAGCAGTACTTC.

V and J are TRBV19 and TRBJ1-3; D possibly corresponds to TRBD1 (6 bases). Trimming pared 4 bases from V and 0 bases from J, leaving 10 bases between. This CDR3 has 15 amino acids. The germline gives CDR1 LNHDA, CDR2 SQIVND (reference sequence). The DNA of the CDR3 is TGTGCCAGTAGTAAACAGGGACCCTCTGGAAACACCATATATTTT. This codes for CASSKQGPSGNTIYF.

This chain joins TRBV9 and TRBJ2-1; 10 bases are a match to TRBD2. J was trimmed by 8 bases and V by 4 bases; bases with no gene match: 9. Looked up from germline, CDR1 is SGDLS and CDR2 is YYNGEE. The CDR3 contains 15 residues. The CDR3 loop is CASSPLAGTGDEQFF. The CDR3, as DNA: TGTGCCAGCAGCCCACTAGCGGGAACGGGAGATGAGCAGTTCTTC. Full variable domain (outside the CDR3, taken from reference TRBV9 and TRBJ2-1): DSGVTQTPKHLITATGQRVTLRCSPRSGDLSVYWYQQSLDQGLQFLIQYYNGEERAKGNILERFSAQQFPDLHSELNLSSLELGDSALYFCASSPLAGTGDEQFFGPGTRLTVL.

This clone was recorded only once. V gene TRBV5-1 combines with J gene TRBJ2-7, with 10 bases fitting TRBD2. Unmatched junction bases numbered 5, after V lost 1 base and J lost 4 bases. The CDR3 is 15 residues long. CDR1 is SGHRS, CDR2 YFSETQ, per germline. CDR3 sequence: CASSLSSGSGYEQYF. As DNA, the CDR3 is TGCGCCAGCAGCTTGTCTAGCGGGAGCGGGTACGAGCAGTACTTC.

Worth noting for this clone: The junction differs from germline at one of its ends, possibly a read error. The CDR3 loop reads CASTLAGVTDTQYF. CDR3 DNA sequence: TGTGCCAGCACCTTAGCGGGAGTTACAGATACGCAGTATTTT. The chain uses TRBV7-9 and TRBJ2-3; 9 bases agree with TRBD2. Per the germline V gene, CDR1 is SEHNR and CDR2 is FQNEAQ (reference sequence). The CDR3 consists of 14 residues.

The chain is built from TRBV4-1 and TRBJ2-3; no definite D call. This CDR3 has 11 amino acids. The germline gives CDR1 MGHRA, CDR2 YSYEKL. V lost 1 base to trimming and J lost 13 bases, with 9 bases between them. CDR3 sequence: CASSQVHEKYF. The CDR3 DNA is TGCGCCAGCAGCCAAGTCCATGAGAAGTATTTT.

CDR3 bases: TGCGCCAGCAGCCCCTCCCGGGGTAAAGAGACCCAGTACTTC. Protein sequence: CASSPSRGKETQYF. V and J are TRBV4-1 and TRBJ2-5; D may be TRBD2 (5 bases). The ends were cut back, 4 bases at V and 3 bases at J, with 12 bases in the middle. Germline V lookup: CDR1 MGHRA, CDR2 YSYEKL. This CDR3 comprises 14 residues.

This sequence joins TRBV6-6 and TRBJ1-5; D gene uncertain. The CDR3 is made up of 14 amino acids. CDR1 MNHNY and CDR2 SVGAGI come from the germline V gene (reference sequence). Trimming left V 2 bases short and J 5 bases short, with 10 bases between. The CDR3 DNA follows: TGTGCCAGCAGTTACGTTAGGGATCATCAGCCCCAGCATTTT. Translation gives CASSYVRDHQPQHF.

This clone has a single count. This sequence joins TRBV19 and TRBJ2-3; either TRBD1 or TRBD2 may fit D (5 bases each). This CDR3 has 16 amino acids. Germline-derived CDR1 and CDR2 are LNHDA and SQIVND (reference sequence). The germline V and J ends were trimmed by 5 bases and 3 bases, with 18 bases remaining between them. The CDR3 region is CASSHQRGVGTDTQYF. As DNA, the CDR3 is TGTGCCAGTAGTCATCAAAGAGGGGTGGGGACAGATACGCAGTATTTT.

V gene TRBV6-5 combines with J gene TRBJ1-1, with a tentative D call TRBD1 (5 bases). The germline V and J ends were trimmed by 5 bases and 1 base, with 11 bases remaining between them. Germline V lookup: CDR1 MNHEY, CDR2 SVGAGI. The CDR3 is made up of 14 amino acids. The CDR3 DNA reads TGTGCCAGCAGTCCGGGACGCTCGAACACTGAAGCTTTCTTT. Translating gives CASSPGRSNTEAFF.

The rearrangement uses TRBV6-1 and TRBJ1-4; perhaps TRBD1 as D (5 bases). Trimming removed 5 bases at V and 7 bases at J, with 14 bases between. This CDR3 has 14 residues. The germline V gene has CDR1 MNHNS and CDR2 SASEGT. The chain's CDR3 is CASSPRQGVEKLFF. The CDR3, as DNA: TGTGCCAGCAGTCCCCGCCAGGGAGTTGAAAAACTGTTTTTT.

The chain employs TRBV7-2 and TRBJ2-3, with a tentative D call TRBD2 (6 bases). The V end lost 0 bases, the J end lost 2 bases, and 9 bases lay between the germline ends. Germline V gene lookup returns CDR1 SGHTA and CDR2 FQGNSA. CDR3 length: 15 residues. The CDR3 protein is CASSLAGGNTDTQYF. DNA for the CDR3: TGTGCCAGCAGCTTAGCGGGGGGAAACACAGATACGCAGTATTTT.